These T cell receptor beta chains were read from a single sample in a study of cytomegalovirus exposure and HLA in healthy donors. Data came from immunoSEQ multiplex PCR; TCRdb stores just in-frame clones and leaves some out. Counted here are 95,000 to 150,000 clones, roughly 14% occurring once; the ten biggest clones make up under 2%. Sequencing input: PBMCs. The receptors were sampled from a young woman in good health and CMV-seronegative. Each CDR3 is given with its conserved first and last residue. D genes are given only for firm matches. Size values are once, few and many counts, or a class for expanded clones, and some rows have none.

abundance,d_gene,j_gene,v_gene,CDR3aa,CDR3nt
.,.,TRBJ2-7,TRBV2,CASTLHGLSYEQYF,TGTGCCAGCACCTTACATGGGCTATCCTACGAGCAGTACTTC
.,.,TRBJ2-7,TRBV5-1,CASSSFTGTEFSSYEQYF,TGCGCCAGCAGCTCTTTCACCGGGACTGAATTTAGCTCCTACGAGCAGTACTTC
.,TRBD1,TRBJ2-5,TRBV6-6,CASSYGTGGAETQYF,TGTGCCAGCAGTTACGGGACAGGGGGCGCGGAGACCCAGTACTTC
few,.,TRBJ1-1,TRBV6-5,CASNAGTVNTEAFF,TGTGCCAGCAATGCGGGGACGGTGAACACTGAAGCTTTCTTT
.,TRBD1,TRBJ2-3,TRBV29-1,CSVEYGTGLDTQYF,TGCAGCGTCGAGTATGGGACAGGGCTGGATACGCAGTATTTT
few,.,TRBJ1-1,TRBV2,CAKHTNTEAFF,TGTGCCAAACACACGAACACTGAAGCTTTCTTT
.,.,TRBJ2-2,TRBV7-8,CASSLVLWGRSSTGELFF,TGTGCCAGCAGCTTAGTATTATGGGGGAGGAGCTCGACCGGGGAGCTGTTTTTT
.,TRBD1,TRBJ2-4,TRBV7-3,CASSPQGGLGAKNIQYF,TGTGCCAGCAGCCCTCAAGGGGGCCTGGGAGCCAAAAACATTCAGTACTTC
.,.,TRBJ1-1,TRBV10-3,CAISVRENTEAFF,TGTGCCATCAGTGTCAGGGAAAACACTGAAGCTTTCTTT
few,.,TRBJ1-1,TRBV19,CASTTSAGREAFF,TGTGCCAGTACCACCTCTGCGGGCCGAGAAGCTTTCTTT
few,TRBD1,TRBJ2-7,TRBV7-9,CASSPDRGLAYEQYF,TGTGCCAGCAGCCCTGACAGGGGGCTAGCCTACGAGCAGTACTTC
.,TRBD1,TRBJ2-1,TRBV5-6,CASSLGQGQFF,TGTGCCAGCAGCCTTGGACAGGGGCAGTTCTTC
.,.,TRBJ1-1,TRBV2,CASSEGFGRAAEAFF,TGTGCCAGCAGTGAAGGGTTTGGCAGGGCCGCTGAAGCTTTCTTT
few,.,TRBJ2-7,TRBV7-9,CASSLARAESYEQYF,TGTGCCAGCAGCTTAGCGCGGGCAGAATCCTACGAGCAGTATTTC
few,TRBD2,TRBJ2-1,TRBV5-1,CASSAYIISGGSYNEQFF,TGCGCCAGCAGCGCCTACATTATCTCGGGGGGCTCCTACAATGAGCAGTTCTTC
few,TRBD2,TRBJ2-3,TRBV5-6,CASTRGEVRLAGSLYTQYF,TGTGCCAGCACCCGCGGAGAGGTTAGGCTAGCGGGATCGCTATATACGCAGTATTTT
few,TRBD1,TRBJ1-1,TRBV5-6,CASSSVPGQGSAEAFF,TGTGCCAGCAGCTCCGTACCGGGACAGGGGTCGGCTGAAGCTTTCTTT
few,TRBD1,TRBJ1-2,TRBV6-1,CASSEWAGTGGDGYTF,TGTGCCAGCAGTGAATGGGCGGGGACAGGGGGCGATGGCTACACCTTC
few,.,TRBJ2-5,TRBV4-3,CASSQDVSQETQYF,TGCGCCAGCAGCCAAGATGTCAGCCAAGAGACCCAGTACTTC
few,.,TRBJ2-4,TRBV4-2,CASGGAGAKNIQYF,TGTGCCAGCGGGGGGGCGGGAGCCAAAAACATTCAGTACTTC
.,.,TRBJ2-7,TRBV30,CAWSVTGPSYEQYF,TGTGCCTGGAGCGTAACAGGGCCCTCCTACGAGCAGTACTTC
few,TRBD1,TRBJ1-1,TRBV15,CATSNLTGGRKPEAFF,TGTGCCACCAGCAATTTGACAGGGGGCAGGAAGCCTGAAGCTTTCTTT
few,.,TRBJ2-7,TRBV7-2,CASSLDKSGIYEQYF,TGTGCCAGCAGCTTAGACAAGTCGGGAATCTACGAGCAGTACTTC
few,.,TRBJ1-1,TRBV19,CASSIAGPTEAFF,TGTGCCAGTAGTATAGCAGGGCCCACTGAAGCTTTCTTT
few,.,TRBJ1-4,TRBV5-1,CASSFNVNGRGEKLFF,TGCGCCAGCAGCTTCAACGTAAACGGGAGGGGTGAAAAACTGTTTTTT
.,.,TRBJ2-2,TRBV30,CAWSVQVNTGELFF,TGTGCCTGGAGTGTTCAGGTGAACACCGGGGAGCTGTTTTTT
.,.,TRBJ1-5,TRBV25-1,CASRGHGPQHF,TGTGCCAGCCGTGGGCATGGGCCCCAGCATTTT